The clone carrying this TCR beta chain was detected once. This record comes from a study of T cell responses to AZD1222 COVID-19 vaccine. TCRdb keeps only in-frame clones here, not all; method: immunoSEQ multiplex PCR. The data hold nearly 200,000 clones, with over 85% observed a single time. The CDR3 runs to 15 residues. V shed 1 base, J shed 4 bases, and the junction held 6 bases outside the gene matches. Germline lookup yields CDR1 SGHTA and CDR2 FQGNSA. Samples with a second dose at about 4 or about 12 weeks were pooled together. The genes are TRBV7-2 and TRBJ1-2, with 7 bases that match TRBD1. This receptor was identified in an adult who received the AZD1222 COVID-19 vaccine. Sequenced here: peripheral blood, sampled 28 days after the second AZD1222 dose. DNA of the CDR3: TGTGCCAGCAGCTTAGAGGGGGCGGTTGGCTATGGCTACACCTTC. This gives the protein CASSLEGAVGYGYTF.